The T cell receptor beta chain under discussion was sequenced for a study of shared clonotypes between healthy human individuals. Free of recent acute infections or vaccinations, the donors were healthy HIV-negative adults. With unsorted samples, genomic DNA was obtained from about 100 million PBMCs. Germline trimming cut 6 bases from V and 1 base from J; bases unmatched to any gene: 6. The V gene's germline CDR1 is MNHNS and CDR2 SASEGT. The CDR3 extends over 14 amino acids. Investigators spread the genomic DNA of each subset evenly over several immunoSEQ plates. How the authors handled the data: There were no quality scores in the junction-only immunoSEQ sequences, so filtering differed. Using immunoSEQ multiplex PCR, the repertoire was profiled, and TCRdb retains in-frame clones only, with some absent. V and J calls and clone size are copied from that table; D and trimming were computed from the DNA. This sample yields hundreds of thousands of clones, of which around 78% are seen a single time; 10% to 15% belongs to the top ten.

This clone turned up a few times. The gene calls are TRBV6-1 and TRBJ2-7; TRBD2 aligns across 7 bases. This receptor was identified in a woman in her thirties or forties in good health. Some clones in this sample may be carry-over from other donors' samples. The sequenced sample consisted of PBMCs. The CDR3 bases are TGTGCCAGCAGGGGGAGGGACGGATCCTACGAGCAGTACTTC. It encodes CASRGRDGSYEQYF.